This paragraph reports one T cell receptor (beta chain). The data originate from a study of neoadjuvant anti-PD-1 for oral cavity cancer. In the study overall: Patients without progression got a fourth dose around day 43.

V was shortened by 2 bases and J by 11 bases, with 9 bases between the two germline ends. This CDR3 spans 11 amino acids. Germline V lookup: CDR1 MNHEY, CDR2 SVGAGI. Method: immunoSEQ multiplex PCR; TCRdb's copy keeps in-frame clones and lacks some. This repertoire shows approximately 30,000 clones, more than 65% found once; its top ten account for almost 3.5%. This sample's time point: after neoadjuvant nivolumab, at surgical resection. These oral cavity squamous cell carcinomas were HPV-negative and locally advanced. This sequence originates from a person between 40 and 80 years old with oral cavity squamous cell carcinoma. Sequencing used PBMCs, obtained after nivolumab (anti-PD-1) treatment. The chain recombines TRBV6-5 with TRBJ1-2; D ambiguous. CDR3 in amino acids: CASSYGGSYTF. The CDR3 DNA reads as TGTGCCAGCAGTTACGGTGGCTCGTACACCTTC.